Sequencing of this TCR beta chain was carried out in a study of blood T cell repertoires in COVID-19. Study as a whole: Acute-phase and convalescent COVID-19 samples originated in the United States, Italy and Spain. Sources were T cells, B-cell-depleted T cells, or PBMCs; the material itself was cDNA or gDNA.

Original methodology: Estimated nucleated cell counts came from reference gene primer amplification. This table comes from immunoSEQ multiplex PCR, and its TCRdb copy is limited to in-frame clones, with some not included. The V and J calls and the clone size are those of that table, but D and trimming were determined from the DNA. The table shows 150,000 or so clones, with around 84% occurring only once. The germline gives CDR1 LNHDA, CDR2 SQIVND (reference sequence). Trimming took 3 bases from V and 4 from J; bases not matched to a gene: 12. The CDR3 runs to 16 residues. The clonotype originates from an older man with acute or convalescent COVID-19. This chain joins TRBV19 and TRBJ2-7; 7 nucleotides match TRBD1. Sequenced sample: peripheral blood. CDR3 DNA sequence: TGTGCCAGTAGTATGGAGGCGACAGGGCCCGGTTACGAGCAGTACGTC. As protein: CASSMEATGPGYEQYV.